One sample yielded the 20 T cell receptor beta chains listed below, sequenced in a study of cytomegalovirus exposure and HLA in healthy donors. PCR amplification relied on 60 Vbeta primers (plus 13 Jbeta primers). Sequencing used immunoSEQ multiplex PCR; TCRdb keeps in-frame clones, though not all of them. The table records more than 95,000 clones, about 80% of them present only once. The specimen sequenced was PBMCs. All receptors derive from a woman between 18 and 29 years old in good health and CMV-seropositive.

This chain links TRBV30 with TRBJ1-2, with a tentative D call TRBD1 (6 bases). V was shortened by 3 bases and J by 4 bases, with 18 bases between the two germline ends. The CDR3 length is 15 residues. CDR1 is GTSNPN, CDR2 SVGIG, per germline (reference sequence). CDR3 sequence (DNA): TGTGCCTGGAGCGTTGGACAGCTCGCTTTCTATGGCTACACCTTC. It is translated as CAWSVGQLAFYGYTF. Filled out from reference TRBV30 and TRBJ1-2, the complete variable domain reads SQTIHQWPATLVQPVGSPLSLECTVEGTSNPNLYWYRQAAGRGLQLLFYSVGIGQISSEVPQNLSASRPQDRQFILSSKKLLLSDSGFYLCAWSVGQLAFYGYTFGSGTRLTVV.

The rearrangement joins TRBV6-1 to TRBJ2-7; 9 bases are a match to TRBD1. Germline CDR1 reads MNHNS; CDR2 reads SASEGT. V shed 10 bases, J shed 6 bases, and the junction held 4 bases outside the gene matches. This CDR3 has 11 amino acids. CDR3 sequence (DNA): TGTGCCACGGACAGGGGAGGCGAGCAGTACTTC. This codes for CATDRGGEQYF.

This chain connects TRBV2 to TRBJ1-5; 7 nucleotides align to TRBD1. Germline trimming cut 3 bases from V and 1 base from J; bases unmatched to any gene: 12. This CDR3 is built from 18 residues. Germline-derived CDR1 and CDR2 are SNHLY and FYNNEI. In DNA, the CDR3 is TGTGCCAGCAGTGACACCCTCCGGACAGGCTCGAGCAATCAGCCCCAGCATTTT. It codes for CASSDTLRTGSSNQPQHF.

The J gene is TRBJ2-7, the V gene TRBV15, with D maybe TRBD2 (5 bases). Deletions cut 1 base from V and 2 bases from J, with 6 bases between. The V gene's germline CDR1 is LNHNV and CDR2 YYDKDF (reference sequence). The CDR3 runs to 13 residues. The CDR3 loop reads CATSRAGTYEQYF. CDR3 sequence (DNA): TGTGCCACCAGCAGAGCCGGGACCTACGAGCAGTACTTC.

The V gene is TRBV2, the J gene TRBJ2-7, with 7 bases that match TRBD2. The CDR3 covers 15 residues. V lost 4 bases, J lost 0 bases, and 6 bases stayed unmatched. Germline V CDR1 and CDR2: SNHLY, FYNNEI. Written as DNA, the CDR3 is TGTGCCAGCAGTGGCTCTAGCGGATCCTCCTACGAGCAGTACTTC. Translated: CASSGSSGSSYEQYF.

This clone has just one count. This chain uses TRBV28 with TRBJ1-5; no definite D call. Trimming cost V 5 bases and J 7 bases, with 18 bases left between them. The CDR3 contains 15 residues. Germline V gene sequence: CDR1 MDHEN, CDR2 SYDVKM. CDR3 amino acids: CASSILLGSSQPQHF. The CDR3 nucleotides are TGTGCCAGCAGTATCCTCCTGGGGAGTTCACAGCCCCAGCATTTT.

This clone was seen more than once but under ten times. The CDR3 sequence is CAISNPGTGAYEKLFF. The DNA of the CDR3 is TGTGCCATCAGTAACCCAGGGACAGGGGCCTATGAAAAACTGTTTTTT. This chain uses TRBV10-3 with TRBJ1-4; TRBD1 matches 10 bases. Germline V gives CDR1 ENHRY, CDR2 SYGVKD. This CDR3 is 16 amino acids long. V was clipped by 5 bases and J by 6 bases; unmatched bases: 9.

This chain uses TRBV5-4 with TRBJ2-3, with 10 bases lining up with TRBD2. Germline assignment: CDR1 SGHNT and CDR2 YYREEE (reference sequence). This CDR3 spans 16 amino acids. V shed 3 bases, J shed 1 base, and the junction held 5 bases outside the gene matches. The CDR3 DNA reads TGTGCCAGCAGCTCAGCCGGGACTAGCGGCACAGATACGCAGTATTTT. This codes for CASSSAGTSGTDTQYF. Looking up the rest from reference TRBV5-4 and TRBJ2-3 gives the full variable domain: ETGVTQSPTHLIKTRGQQVTLRCSSQSGHNTVSWYQQALGQGPQFIFQYYREEENGRGNFPPRFSGLQFPNYSSELNVNALELDDSALYLCASSSAGTSGTDTQYFGPGTRLTVL.

DNA of the CDR3: TGTGCCAGCAGTGAGTTGCCGGGTGGCGGGAGCTCCTACAATGAGCAGTTCTTC. It specifies CASSELPGGGSSYNEQFF. The chain recombines TRBV6-1 with TRBJ2-1, with TRBD2 matching 7 bases. CDR3 length equals 18 residues. V shed 3 bases and J 0 bases; nucleotides not matched to a gene: 11. Germline V gene data show CDR1 as MNHNS and CDR2 as SASEGT.

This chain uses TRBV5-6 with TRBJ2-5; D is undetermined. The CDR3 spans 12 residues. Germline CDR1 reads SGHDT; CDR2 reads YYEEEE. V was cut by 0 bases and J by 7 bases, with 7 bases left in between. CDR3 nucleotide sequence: TGTGCCAGCAGCTTGGATCCCAGGACCCAGTACTTC. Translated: CASSLDPRTQYF.

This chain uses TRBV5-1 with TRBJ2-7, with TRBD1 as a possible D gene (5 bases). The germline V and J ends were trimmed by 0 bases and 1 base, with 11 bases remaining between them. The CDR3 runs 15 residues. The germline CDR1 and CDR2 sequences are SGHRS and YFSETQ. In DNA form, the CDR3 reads TGCGCCAGCAGCTTGGCCCCAGGGTGGTCCTACGAGCAGTACTTC. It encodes CASSLAPGWSYEQYF.

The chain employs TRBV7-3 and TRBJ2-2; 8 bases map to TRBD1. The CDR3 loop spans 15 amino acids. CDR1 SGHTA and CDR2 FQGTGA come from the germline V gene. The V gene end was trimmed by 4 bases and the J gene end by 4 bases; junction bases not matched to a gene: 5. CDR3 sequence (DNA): TGTGCCAGCAGCTATACCGGGACAGGCACCGGGGAGCTGTTTTTT. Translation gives CASSYTGTGTGELFF.

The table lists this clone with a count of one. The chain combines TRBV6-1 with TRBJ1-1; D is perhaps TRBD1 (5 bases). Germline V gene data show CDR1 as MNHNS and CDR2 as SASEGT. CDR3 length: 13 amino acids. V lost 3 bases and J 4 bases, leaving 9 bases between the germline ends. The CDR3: CASSEWGRTEAFF. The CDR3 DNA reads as TGTGCCAGCAGTGAGTGGGGCCGCACTGAAGCTTTCTTT.

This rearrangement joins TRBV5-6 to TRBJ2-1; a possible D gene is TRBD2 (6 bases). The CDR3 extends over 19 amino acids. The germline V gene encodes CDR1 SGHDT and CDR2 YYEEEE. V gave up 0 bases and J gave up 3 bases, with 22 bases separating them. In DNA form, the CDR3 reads TGTGCCAGCAGCTTGGATGGGACTTCAGTCCCCGAATTCTACAATGAGCAGTTCTTC. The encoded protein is CASSLDGTSVPEFYNEQFF.

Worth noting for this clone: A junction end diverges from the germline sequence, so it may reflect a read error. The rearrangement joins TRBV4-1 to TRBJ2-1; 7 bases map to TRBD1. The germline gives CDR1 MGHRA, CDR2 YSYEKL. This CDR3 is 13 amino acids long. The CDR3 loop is CASSQSTTGESVF. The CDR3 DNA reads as TGCGCCAGCAGCCAATCCACCACAGGGGAAAGCGTCTTC.

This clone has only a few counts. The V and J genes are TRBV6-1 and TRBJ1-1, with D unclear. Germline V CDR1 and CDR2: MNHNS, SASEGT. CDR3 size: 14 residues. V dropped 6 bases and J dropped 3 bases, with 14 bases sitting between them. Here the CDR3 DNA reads TGTGCCAGCAGGACGGAGGCTGTCCACACTGAAGCTTTCTTT. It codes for CASRTEAVHTEAFF.

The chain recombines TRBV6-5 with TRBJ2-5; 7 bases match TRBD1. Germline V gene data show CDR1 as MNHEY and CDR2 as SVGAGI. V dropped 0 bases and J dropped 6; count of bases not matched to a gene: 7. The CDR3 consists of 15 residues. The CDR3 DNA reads TGTGCCAGCAGTTACTCTCTGACAGGGATGAAGACCCAGTACTTC. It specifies CASSYSLTGMKTQYF.

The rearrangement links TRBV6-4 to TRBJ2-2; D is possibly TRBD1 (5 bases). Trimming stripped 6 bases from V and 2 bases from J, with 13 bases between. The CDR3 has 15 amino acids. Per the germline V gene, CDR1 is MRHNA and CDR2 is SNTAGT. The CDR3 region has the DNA TGTGCCAGCAGCTCTTCAGGGTTCAACACCGGGGAGCTGTTTTTT. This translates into CASSSSGFNTGELFF.

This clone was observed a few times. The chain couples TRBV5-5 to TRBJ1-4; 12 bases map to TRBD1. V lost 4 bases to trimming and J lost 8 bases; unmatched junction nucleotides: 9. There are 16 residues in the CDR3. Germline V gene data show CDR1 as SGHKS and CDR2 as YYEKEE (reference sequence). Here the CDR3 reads CASSPGTGGDLEKLFF. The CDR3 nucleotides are TGTGCCAGCAGCCCCGGGACAGGGGGCGATTTAGAAAAACTGTTTTTT.

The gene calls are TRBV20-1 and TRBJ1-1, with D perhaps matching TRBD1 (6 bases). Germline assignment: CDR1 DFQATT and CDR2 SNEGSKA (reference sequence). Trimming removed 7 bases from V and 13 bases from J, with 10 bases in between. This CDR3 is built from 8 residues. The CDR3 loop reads CSVIGGFF. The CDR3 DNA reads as TGCAGTGTTATAGGGGGTTTCTTT.